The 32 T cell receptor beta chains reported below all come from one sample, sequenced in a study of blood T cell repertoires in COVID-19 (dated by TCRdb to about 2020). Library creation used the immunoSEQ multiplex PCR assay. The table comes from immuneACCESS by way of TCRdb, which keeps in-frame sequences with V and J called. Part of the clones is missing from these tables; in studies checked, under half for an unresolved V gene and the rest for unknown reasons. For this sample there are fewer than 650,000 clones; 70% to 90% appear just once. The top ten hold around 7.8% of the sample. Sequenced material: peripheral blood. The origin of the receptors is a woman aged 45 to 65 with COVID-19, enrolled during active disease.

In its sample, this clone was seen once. CDR3 region: CASSSSGVGYEQFF. CDR3 nucleotides: TGTGCCAGCAGCTCTAGCGGGGTTGGCTATGAGCAGTTCTTC. The V and J genes are TRBV7-9 and TRBJ2-1; the match to TRBD2 covers 9 bases. The CDR3 spans 14 residues. The germline V gene encodes CDR1 SEHNR and CDR2 FQNEAQ (reference sequence). The J segment lost 8 bases and the V segment lost 4 bases, leaving 6 bases of the junction unmatched. The full variable domain, with the rest looked up from reference TRBV7-9 and TRBJ2-1, is DTGVSQNPRHKITKRGQNVTFRCDPISEHNRLYWYRQTLGQGPEFLTYFQNEAQLEKSRLLSDRFSAERPKGSFSTLEIQRTEQGDSAMYLCASSSSGVGYEQFFGPGTRLTVL.

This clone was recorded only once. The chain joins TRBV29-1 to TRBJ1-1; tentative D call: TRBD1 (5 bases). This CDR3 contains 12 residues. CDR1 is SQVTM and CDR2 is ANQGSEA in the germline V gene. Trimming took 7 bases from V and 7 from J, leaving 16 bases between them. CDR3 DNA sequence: TGCAGCGCGATCAAGGGGCTTAGTGAAGCTTTCTTT. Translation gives CSAIKGLSEAFF.

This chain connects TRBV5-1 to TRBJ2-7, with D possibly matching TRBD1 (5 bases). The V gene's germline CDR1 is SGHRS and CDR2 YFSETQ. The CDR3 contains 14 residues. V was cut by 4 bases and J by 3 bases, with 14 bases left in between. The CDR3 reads CASSPPDSYYEQYF. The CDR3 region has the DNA TGCGCCAGCAGCCCCCCTGACAGTTACTACGAGCAGTACTTC.

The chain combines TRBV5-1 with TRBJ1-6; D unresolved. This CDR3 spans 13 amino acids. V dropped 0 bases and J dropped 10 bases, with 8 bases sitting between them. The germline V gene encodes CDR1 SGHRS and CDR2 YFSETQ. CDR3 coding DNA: TGCGCCAGCAGCTTGGGGGCAAACTCACCCCTCCACTTT. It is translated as CASSLGANSPLHF.

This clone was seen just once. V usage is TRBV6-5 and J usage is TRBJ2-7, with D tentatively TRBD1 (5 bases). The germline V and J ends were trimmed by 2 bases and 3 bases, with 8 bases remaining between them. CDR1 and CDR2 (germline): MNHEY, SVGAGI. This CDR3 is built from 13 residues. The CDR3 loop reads CASSYGAHYEQYF. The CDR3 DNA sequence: TGTGCCAGCAGTTACGGGGCTCACTACGAGCAGTACTTC.

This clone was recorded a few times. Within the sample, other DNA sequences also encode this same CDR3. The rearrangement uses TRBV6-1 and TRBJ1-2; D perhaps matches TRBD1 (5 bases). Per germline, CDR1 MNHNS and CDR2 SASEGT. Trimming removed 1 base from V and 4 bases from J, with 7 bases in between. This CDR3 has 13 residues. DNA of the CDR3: TGTGCCAGCAGTGAAGTGGGGGGCTATGGCTACACCTTC. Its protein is CASSEVGGYGYTF.

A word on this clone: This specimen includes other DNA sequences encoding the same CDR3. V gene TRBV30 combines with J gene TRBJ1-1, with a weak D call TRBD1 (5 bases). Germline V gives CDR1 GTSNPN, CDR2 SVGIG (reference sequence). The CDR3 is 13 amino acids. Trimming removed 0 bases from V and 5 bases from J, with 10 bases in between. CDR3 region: CAWSVQGDTEAFF. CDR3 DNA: TGTGCCTGGAGTGTACAAGGGGATACTGAAGCTTTCTTT.

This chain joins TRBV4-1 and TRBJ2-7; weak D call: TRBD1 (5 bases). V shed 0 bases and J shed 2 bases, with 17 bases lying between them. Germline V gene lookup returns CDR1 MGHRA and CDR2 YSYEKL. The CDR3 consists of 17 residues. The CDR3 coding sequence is TGCGCCAGCAGCCAAGAAGGTTGGCAGGGCGTAACCTACGAGCAGTACTTC. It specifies CASSQEGWQGVTYEQYF.

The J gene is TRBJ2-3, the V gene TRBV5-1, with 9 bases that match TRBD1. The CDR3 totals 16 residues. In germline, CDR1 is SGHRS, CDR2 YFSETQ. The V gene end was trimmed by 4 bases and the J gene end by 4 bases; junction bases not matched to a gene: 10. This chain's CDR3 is CASSLLGQGYPDTQYF. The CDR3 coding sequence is TGCGCCAGCAGCCTTCTTGGACAGGGGTACCCAGATACGCAGTATTTT.

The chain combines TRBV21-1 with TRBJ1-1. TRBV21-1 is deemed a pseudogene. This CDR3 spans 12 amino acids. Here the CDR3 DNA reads TGTGCCAGCAGCGATCCTGAGACTGAAGCTTTCTTT. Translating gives CASSDPETEAFF.

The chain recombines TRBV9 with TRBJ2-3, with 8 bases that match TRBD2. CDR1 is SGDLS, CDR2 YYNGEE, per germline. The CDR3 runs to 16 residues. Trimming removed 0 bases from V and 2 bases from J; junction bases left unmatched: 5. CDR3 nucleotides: TGTGCCAGCAGCGTAGGCGGGGGGACCCTCACAGATACGCAGTATTTT. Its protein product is CASSVGGGTLTDTQYF.

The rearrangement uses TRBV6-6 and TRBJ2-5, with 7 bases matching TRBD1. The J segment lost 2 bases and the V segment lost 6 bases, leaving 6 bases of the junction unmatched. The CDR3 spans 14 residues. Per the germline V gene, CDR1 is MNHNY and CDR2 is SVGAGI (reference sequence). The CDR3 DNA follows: TGTGCCAGCAGCAAGGGACAGACACAAGAGACCCAGTACTTC. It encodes CASSKGQTQETQYF.

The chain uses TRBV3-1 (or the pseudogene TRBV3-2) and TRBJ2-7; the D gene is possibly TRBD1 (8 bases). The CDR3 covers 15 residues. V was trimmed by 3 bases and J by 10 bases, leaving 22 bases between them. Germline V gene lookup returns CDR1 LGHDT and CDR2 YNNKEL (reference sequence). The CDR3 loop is CASSQDRVTGRGQYF. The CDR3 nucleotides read TGTGCCAGCAGCCAGGACAGGGTTACGGGGAGGGGCCAGTACTTC.

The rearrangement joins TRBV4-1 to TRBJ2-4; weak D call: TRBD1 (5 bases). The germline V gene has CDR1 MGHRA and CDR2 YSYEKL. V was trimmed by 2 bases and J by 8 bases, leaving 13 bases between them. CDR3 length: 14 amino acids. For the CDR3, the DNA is TGCGCCAGCAGCCAATATGACTCGACAGACATTCAGTACTTC. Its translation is CASSQYDSTDIQYF.

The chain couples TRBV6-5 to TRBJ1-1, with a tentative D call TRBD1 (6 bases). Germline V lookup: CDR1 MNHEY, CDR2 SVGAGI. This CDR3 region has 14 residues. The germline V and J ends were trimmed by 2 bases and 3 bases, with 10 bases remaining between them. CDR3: CASSYQGQHTEAFF. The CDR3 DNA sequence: TGTGCCAGCAGTTACCAGGGACAACACACTGAAGCTTTCTTT.

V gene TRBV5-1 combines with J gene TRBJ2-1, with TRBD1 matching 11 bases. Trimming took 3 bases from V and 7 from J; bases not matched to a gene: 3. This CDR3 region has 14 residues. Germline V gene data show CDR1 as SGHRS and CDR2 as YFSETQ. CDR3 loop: CASSSGTGGNEQFF. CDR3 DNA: TGCGCCAGCAGCTCCGGGACAGGGGGAAATGAGCAGTTCTTC.

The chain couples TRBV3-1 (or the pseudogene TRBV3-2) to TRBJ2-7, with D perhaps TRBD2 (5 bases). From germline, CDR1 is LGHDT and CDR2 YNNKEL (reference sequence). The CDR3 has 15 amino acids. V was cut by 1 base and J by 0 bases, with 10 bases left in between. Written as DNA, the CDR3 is TGTGCCAGCAGCCAAGGGCGGGCGAACTCCTACGAGCAGTACTTC. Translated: CASSQGRANSYEQYF.

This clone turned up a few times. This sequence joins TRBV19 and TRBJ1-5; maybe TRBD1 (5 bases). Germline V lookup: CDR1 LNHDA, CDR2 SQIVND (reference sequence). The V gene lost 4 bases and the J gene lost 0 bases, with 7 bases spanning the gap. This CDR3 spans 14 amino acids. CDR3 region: CASSTTVSNQPQHF. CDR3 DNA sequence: TGTGCCAGTAGTACGACAGTTAGCAATCAGCCCCAGCATTTT.

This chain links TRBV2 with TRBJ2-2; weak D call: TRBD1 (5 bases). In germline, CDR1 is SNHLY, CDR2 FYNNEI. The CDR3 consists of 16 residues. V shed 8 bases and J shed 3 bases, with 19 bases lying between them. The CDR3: CASRRRPQDDTGELFF. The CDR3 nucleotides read TGTGCCAGCCGCAGGAGACCACAGGATGACACCGGGGAGCTGTTTTTT.

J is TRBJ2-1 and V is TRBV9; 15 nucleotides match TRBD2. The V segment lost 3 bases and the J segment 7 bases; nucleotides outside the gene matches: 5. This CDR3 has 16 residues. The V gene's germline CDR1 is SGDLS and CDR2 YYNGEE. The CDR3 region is CASSGGLAGGLNEQFF. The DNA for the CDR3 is TGTGCCAGCAGCGGTGGACTAGCGGGGGGGCTGAATGAGCAGTTCTTC.

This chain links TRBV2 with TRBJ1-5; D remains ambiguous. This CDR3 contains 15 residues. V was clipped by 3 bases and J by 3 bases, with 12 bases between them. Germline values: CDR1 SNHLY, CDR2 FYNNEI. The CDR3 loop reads CASSEELAANQPQHF. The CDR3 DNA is TGTGCCAGCAGTGAGGAGCTGGCAGCCAATCAGCCCCAGCATTTT.

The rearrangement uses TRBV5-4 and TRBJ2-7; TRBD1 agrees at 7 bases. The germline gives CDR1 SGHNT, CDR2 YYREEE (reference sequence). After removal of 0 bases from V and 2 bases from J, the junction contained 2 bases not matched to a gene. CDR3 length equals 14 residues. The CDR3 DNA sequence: TGTGCCAGCAGCTTGGCCGGGACAGCCTACGAGCAGTACTTC. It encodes CASSLAGTAYEQYF.

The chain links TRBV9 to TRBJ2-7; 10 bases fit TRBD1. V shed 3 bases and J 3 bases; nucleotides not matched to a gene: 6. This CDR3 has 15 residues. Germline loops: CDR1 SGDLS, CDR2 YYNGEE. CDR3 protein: CASSARQGANYEQYF. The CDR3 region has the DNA TGTGCCAGCAGCGCCCGACAGGGGGCGAACTACGAGCAGTACTTC.

This chain's CDR3 is CSFPTIGGTDTQYF. The CDR3 coding sequence is TGCAGCTTCCCCACCATCGGGGGCACAGATACGCAGTATTTT. The gene calls are TRBV29-1 and TRBJ2-3; tentative D call: TRBD2 (5 bases). The length of the CDR3 is 14 residues. Germline CDR1 and CDR2: SQVTM and ANQGSEA. Trimming pared 8 bases from V and 1 base from J, leaving 16 bases between.

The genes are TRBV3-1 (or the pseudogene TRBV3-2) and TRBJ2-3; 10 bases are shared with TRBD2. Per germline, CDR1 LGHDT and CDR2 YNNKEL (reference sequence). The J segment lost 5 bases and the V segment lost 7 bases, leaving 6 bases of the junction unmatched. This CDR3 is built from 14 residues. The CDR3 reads CASTPGLALDTQYF. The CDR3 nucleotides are TGTGCCAGCACCCCGGGACTAGCGTTAGATACGCAGTATTTT.

The DNA of the CDR3 is TGTGCCAGCACCCAGCGTAAGAAGATCTCTGGAAACACCATATATTTT. Translation: CASTQRKKISGNTIYF. The gene calls are TRBV21-1 and TRBJ1-3. TRBV21-1 is annotated as a pseudogene. The CDR3 extends over 16 amino acids.

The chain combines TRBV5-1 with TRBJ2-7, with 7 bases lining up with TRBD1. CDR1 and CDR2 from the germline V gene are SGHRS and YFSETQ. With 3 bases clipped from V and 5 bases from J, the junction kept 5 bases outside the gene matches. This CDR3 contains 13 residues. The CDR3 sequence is CASSSGTVHEQYF. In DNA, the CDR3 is TGCGCCAGCAGCTCGGGGACAGTCCACGAGCAGTACTTC.

CDR3 coding DNA: TGCGCCAGCAGCCAAGATTCGCAGGGGGTCTATGGCTACACCTTC. Translated, it gives CASSQDSQGVYGYTF. This sequence joins TRBV4-1 and TRBJ1-2; 7 nucleotides line up with TRBD1. V lost 0 bases and J lost 4; bases outside the gene matches: 5. The CDR3 runs 15 residues. Germline V gene sequence: CDR1 MGHRA, CDR2 YSYEKL.

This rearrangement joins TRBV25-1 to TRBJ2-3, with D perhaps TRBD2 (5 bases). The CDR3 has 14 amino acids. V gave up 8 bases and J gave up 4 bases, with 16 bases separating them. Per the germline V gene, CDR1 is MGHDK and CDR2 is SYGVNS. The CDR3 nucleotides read TGTGCCAGCGGACCGATAGGACTTCCAGATACGCAGTATTTT. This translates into CASGPIGLPDTQYF.

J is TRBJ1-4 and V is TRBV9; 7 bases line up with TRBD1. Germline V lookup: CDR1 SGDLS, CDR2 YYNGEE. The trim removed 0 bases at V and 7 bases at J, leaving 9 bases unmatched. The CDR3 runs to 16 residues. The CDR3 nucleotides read TGTGCCAGCAGCGTAGGAGACACAGGGGTGGGTGAAAAACTGTTTTTT. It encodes CASSVGDTGVGEKLFF.

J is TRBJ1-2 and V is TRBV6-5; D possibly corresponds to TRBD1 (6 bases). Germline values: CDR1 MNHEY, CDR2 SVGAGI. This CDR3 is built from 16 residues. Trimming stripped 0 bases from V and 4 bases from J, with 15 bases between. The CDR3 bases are TGTGCCAGCAGTTACTCCCCTGCGGGGGCGGTCTATGGCTACACCTTC. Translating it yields CASSYSPAGAVYGYTF.

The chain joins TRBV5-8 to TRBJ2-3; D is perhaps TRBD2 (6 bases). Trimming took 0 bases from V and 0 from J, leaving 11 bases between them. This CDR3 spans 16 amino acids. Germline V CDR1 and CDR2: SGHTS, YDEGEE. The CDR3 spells CASSLAAGLSTDTQYF. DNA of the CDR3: TGTGCCAGCAGCTTGGCCGCGGGGTTAAGCACAGATACGCAGTATTTT. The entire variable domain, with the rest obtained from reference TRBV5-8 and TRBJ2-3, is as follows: EAGVTQSPTHLIKTRGQQATLRCSPISGHTSVYWYQQALGLGLQFLLWYDEGEERNRGNFPPRFSGRQFPNYSSELNVNALELEDSALYLCASSLAAGLSTDTQYFGPGTRLTVL.